What follows describes a single TCR beta chain. Its specificity is unknown. This record belongs to a study of radiotherapy plus CTLA-4 blockade in lung cancer. Study as a whole: Among patients, roughly 17% showed objective responses, and approximately 30% had disease control. Overall study results and limits: Clones derived from tumor TCRs expanded in blood after radiotherapy plus ipilimumab.

Only in-frame clones appear in the TCRdb table, and some are missing; sequencing was by immunoSEQ multiplex PCR. Of about 73,000 clones listed, around 87% were seen once; the top ten hold over 35%. CDR1 and CDR2 from the germline V gene are WSHSY and SAAADI. V lost 3 bases, J lost 7 bases, and 12 bases lay in between. CDR3 size: 13 residues. This sequence was found in a human donor with non-small cell lung cancer that progressed on radiotherapy plus ipilimumab. The V and J genes are TRBV10-2 and TRBJ2-5, with D uncertain. The sequenced sample was peripheral blood, obtained from a patient treated with radiotherapy plus ipilimumab. The CDR3 DNA reads as TGCGCCAGCAGTGACGTCGCGCACGGGACCCAGTACTTC. Its translation: CASSDVAHGTQYF.